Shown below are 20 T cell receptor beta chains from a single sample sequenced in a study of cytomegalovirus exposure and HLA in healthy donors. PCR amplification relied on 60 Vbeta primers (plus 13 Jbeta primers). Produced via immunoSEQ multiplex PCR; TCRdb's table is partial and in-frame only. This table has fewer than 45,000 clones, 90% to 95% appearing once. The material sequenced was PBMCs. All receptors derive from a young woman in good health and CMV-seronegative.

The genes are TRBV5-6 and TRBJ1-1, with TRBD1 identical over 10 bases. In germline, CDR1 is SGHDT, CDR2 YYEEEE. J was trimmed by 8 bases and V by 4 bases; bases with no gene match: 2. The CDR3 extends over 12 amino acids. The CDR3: CASSRGQGEAFF. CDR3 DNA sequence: TGTGCCAGCAGCCGGGGACAGGGGGAAGCTTTCTTT.

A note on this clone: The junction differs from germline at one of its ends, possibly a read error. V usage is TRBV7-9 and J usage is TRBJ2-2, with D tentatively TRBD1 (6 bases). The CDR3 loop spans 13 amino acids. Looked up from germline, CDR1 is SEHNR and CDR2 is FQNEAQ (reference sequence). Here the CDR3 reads CSSSLKGAGELFF. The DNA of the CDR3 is TGTTCCAGCAGCTTAAAGGGGGCCGGGGAGCTGTTTTTT. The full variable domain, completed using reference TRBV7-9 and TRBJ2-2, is DTGVSQNPRHKITKRGQNVTFRCDPISEHNRLYWYRQTLGQGPEFLTYFQNEAQLEKSRLLSDRFSAERPKGSFSTLEIQRTEQGDSAMYLCSSSLKGAGELFFGEGSRLTVL.

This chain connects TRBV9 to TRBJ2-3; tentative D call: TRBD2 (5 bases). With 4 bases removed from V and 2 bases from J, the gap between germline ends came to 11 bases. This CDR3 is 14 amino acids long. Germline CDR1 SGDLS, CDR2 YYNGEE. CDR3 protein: CASSFGESTDTQYF. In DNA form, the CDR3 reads TGTGCCAGCAGCTTCGGGGAATCCACAGATACGCAGTATTTT. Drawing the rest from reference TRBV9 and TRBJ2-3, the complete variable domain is DSGVTQTPKHLITATGQRVTLRCSPRSGDLSVYWYQQSLDQGLQFLIQYYNGEERAKGNILERFSAQQFPDLHSELNLSSLELGDSALYFCASSFGESTDTQYFGPGTRLTVL.

CDR3: CASGLDGRAFDEQFF. In DNA form, the CDR3 reads TGTGCTAGTGGTTTAGACGGGAGGGCCTTCGATGAGCAGTTCTTC. The chain carries TRBV12-5 and TRBJ2-1, with 8 positions matching TRBD2. Germline CDR1 LGHNT, CDR2 FRNRAP. With V trimmed by 3 bases and J by 8 bases, 9 bases remained unmatched. The CDR3 runs 15 residues.

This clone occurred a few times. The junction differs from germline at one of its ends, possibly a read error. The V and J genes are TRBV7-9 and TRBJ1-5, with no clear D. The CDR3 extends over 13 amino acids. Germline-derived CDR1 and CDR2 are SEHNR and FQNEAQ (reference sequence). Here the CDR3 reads CSSSLAGGQPQHF. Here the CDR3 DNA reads TGTTCCAGCAGCTTAGCCGGAGGTCAGCCCCAGCATTTT.

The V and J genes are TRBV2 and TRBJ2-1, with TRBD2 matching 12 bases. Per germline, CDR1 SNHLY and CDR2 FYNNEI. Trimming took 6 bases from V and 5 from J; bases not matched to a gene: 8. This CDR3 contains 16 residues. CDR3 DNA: TGTGCCAGCAGCCCTGAGGGACTAGCGGGTAACAATGAGCAGTTCTTC. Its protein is CASSPEGLAGNNEQFF. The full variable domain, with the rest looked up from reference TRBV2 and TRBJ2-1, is EPEVTQTPSHQVTQMGQEVILRCVPISNHLYFYWYRQILGQKVEFLVSFYNNEISEKSEIFDDQFSVERPDGSNFTLKIRSTKLEDSAMYFCASSPEGLAGNNEQFFGPGTRLTVL.

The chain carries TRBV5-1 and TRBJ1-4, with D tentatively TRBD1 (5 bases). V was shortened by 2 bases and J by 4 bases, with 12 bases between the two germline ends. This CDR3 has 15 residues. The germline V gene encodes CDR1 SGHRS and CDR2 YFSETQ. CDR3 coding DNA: TGCGCCAGCAGCTTCGCGGGGGGAATTAATGAAAAACTGTTTTTT. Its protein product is CASSFAGGINEKLFF.

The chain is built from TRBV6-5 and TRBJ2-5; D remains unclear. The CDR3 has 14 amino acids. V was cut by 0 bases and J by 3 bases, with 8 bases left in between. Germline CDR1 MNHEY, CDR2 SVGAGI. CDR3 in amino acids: CASSYSLVKETQYF. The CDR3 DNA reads TGTGCCAGCAGTTACTCATTAGTAAAAGAGACCCAGTACTTC.

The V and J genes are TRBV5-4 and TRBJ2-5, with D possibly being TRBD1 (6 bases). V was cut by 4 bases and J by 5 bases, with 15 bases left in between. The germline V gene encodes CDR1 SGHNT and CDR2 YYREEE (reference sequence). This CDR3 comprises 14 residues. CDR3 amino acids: CASSSKQGEETQYF. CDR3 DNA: TGTGCCAGCAGCAGCAAACAGGGAGAGGAGACCCAGTACTTC. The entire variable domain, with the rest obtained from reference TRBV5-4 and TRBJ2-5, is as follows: ETGVTQSPTHLIKTRGQQVTLRCSSQSGHNTVSWYQQALGQGPQFIFQYYREEENGRGNFPPRFSGLQFPNYSSELNVNALELDDSALYLCASSSKQGEETQYFGPGTRLLVL.

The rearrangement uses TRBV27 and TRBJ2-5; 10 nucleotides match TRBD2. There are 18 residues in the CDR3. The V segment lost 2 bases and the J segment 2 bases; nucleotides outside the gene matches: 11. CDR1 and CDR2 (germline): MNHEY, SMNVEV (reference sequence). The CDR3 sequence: CASSLRKPSGSNQETQYF. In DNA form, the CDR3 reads TGTGCCAGCAGTTTAAGAAAGCCTAGCGGGAGTAATCAAGAGACCCAGTACTTC.

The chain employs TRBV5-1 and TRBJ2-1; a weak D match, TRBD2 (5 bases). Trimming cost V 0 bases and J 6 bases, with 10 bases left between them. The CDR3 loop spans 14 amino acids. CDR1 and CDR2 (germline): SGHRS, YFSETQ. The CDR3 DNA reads TGCGCCAGCAGCTTGGTTGTGAGCGGCAATGAGCAGTTCTTC. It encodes CASSLVVSGNEQFF.

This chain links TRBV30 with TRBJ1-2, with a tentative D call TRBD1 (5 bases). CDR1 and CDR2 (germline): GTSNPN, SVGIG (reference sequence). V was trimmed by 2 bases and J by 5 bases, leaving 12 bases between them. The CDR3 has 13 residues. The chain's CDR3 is CAWSFATVYGYTF. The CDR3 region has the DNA TGTGCCTGGAGTTTTGCGACAGTATATGGCTACACCTTC.

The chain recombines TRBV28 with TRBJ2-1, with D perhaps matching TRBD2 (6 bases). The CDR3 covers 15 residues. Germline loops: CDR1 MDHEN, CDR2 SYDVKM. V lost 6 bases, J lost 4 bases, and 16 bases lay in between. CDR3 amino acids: CASRGLRKTYNEQFF. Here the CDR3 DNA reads TGTGCCAGCAGGGGACTGCGGAAGACTTACAATGAGCAGTTCTTC. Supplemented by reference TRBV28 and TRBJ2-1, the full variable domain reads DVKVTQSSRYLVKRTGEKVFLECVQDMDHENMFWYRQDPGLGLRLIYFSYDVKMKEKGDIPEGYSVSREKKERFSLILESASTNQTSMYLCASRGLRKTYNEQFFGPGTRLTVL.

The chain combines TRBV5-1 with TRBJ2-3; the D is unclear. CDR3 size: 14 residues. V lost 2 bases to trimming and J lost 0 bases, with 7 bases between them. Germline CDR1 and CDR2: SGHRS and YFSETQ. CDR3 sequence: CASSFSVSTDTQYF. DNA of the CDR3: TGCGCCAGCAGCTTCAGCGTAAGCACAGATACGCAGTATTTT.

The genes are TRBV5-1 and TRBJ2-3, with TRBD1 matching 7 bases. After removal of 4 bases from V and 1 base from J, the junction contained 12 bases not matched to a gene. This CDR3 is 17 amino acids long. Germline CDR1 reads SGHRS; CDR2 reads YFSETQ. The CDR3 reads CASSVPGQRRGTDTQYF. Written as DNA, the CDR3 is TGCGCCAGCAGCGTACCGGGACAGCGGCGCGGCACAGATACGCAGTATTTT.

CDR3 sequence (DNA): TGTGCCAGCAGAACTAGACAGGGCCATAATTCACCCCTCCACTTT. Its translation is CASRTRQGHNSPLHF. The chain joins TRBV28 to TRBJ1-6, with 7 bases aligning to TRBD1. V was pared by 6 bases and J by 5 bases, with 7 bases of the junction left unmatched. The CDR3 extends over 15 amino acids. The germline V gene encodes CDR1 MDHEN and CDR2 SYDVKM.

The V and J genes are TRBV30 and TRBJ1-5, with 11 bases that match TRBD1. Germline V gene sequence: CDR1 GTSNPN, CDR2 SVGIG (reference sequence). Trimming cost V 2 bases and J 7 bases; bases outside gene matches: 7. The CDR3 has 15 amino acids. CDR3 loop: CAWSKDRGLGQPQHF. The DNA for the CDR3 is TGTGCCTGGAGTAAGGACAGGGGGCTTGGCCAGCCCCAGCATTTT. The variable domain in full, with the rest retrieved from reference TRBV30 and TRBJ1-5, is SQTIHQWPATLVQPVGSPLSLECTVEGTSNPNLYWYRQAAGRGLQLLFYSVGIGQISSEVPQNLSASRPQDRQFILSSKKLLLSDSGFYLCAWSKDRGLGQPQHFGDGTRLSIL.

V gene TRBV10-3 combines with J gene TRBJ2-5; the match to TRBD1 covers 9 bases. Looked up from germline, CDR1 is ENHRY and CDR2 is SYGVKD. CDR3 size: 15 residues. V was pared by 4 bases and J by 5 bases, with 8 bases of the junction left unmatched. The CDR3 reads CAISVGQGRRETQYF. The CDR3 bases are TGTGCCATCAGTGTGGGACAGGGACGTAGGGAGACCCAGTACTTC.

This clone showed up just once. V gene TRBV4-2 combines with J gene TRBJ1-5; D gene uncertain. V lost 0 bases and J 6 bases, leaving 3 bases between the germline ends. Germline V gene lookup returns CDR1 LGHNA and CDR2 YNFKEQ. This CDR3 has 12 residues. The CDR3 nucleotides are TGTGCCAGCAGCCAAGACGGTCAGCCCCAGCATTTT. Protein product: CASSQDGQPQHF.

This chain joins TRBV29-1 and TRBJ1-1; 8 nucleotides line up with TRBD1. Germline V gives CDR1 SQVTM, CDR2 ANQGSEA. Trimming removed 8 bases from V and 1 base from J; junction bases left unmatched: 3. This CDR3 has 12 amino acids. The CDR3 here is CSSDRGNTEAFF. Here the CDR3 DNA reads TGCAGCTCCGACAGGGGGAACACTGAAGCTTTCTTT.